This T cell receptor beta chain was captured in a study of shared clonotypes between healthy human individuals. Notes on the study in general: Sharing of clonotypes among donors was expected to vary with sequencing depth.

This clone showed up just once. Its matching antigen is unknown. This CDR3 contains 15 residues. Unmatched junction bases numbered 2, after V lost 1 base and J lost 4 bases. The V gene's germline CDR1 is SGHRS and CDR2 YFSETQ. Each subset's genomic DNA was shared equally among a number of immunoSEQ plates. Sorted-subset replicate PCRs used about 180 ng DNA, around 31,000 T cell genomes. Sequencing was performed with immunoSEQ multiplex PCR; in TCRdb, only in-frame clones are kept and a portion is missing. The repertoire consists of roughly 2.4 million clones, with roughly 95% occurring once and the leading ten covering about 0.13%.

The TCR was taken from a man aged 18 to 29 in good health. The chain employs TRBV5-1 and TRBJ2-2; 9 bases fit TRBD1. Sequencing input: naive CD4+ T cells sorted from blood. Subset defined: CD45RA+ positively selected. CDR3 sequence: CASSLLQGATGELFF. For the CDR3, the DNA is TGCGCCAGCAGCTTGCTACAGGGGGCCACCGGGGAGCTGTTTTTT.